The next 7 T cell receptor beta chains were all read from a single sample in a study of shared clonotypes between healthy human individuals. Profiling relied on immunoSEQ multiplex PCR, and the TCRdb table lists in-frame clones only, not all of them. The repertoire holds over a million clones, with under 80% as singletons. The specimen sequenced was memory CD4+ T cells sorted from blood. Documented subset: CD45RA-negative fraction. The origin of the receptors is a young man in good health.

This clone was picked up a small number of times. V is TRBV10-3 and J is TRBJ1-2; 7 nucleotides agree with TRBD1. There are 12 residues in the CDR3. Per germline, CDR1 ENHRY and CDR2 SYGVKD. Losses at the gene ends were 2 bases for V and 6 bases for J; bases not matched to a gene: 0. CDR3 DNA: TGTGCCATCAGTGAGACAGGGGATGGCTACACCTTC. Translation gives CAISETGDGYTF.

This clone was counted only a few times. This chain joins TRBV2 and TRBJ2-2; D perhaps matches TRBD1 (5 bases). V gave up 6 bases and J gave up 4 bases, with 9 bases separating them. The CDR3 has 13 amino acids. Germline CDR1 reads SNHLY; CDR2 reads FYNNEI. In DNA form, the CDR3 reads TGTGCCAGCAGCCCCAGGGTCACCGGGGAGCTGTTTTTT. This gives the protein CASSPRVTGELFF. Full variable domain (rest looked up from reference TRBV2 and TRBJ2-2): EPEVTQTPSHQVTQMGQEVILRCVPISNHLYFYWYRQILGQKVEFLVSFYNNEISEKSEIFDDQFSVERPDGSNFTLKIRSTKLEDSAMYFCASSPRVTGELFFGEGSRLTVL.

This sequence joins TRBV9 and TRBJ2-7; D is undetermined. Germline lookup yields CDR1 SGDLS and CDR2 YYNGEE. V dropped 3 bases and J dropped 1 base, with 11 bases sitting between them. The CDR3 runs 14 residues. In DNA form, the CDR3 reads TGTGCCAGCAGCGGTGCTCCGTTTTCCTACGAGCAGTACTTC. Protein product: CASSGAPFSYEQYF.

There are many counts of this clone. The chain has TRBV10-2 and TRBJ1-1, with D maybe TRBD1 (6 bases). Trimming cost V 7 bases and J 7 bases, with 16 bases left between them. The CDR3 runs 13 residues. The V gene's germline CDR1 is WSHSY and CDR2 SAAADI. CDR3 DNA sequence: TGCGCCAGCACCCAGAGGGGGTCAAATGAAGCTTTCTTT. Its translation: CASTQRGSNEAFF.

This clone was seen a handful of times. The chain combines TRBV6-1 with TRBJ1-5; 9 bases line up with TRBD1. The length of the CDR3 is 15 residues. From germline, CDR1 is MNHNS and CDR2 SASEGT. V gave up 6 bases and J gave up 2 bases; unmatched junction bases: 5. The CDR3, as DNA: TGTGCCAGCAGGCTGGACAGGGGAGGCAATCAGCCCCAGCATTTT. It encodes CASRLDRGGNQPQHF.

This clone was observed a few times. The chain combines TRBV11-2 with TRBJ1-4; the match to TRBD1 covers 9 bases. Germline V gene lookup returns CDR1 SGHAT and CDR2 FQNNGV. The CDR3 runs 16 residues. With V trimmed by 5 bases and J by 2 bases, 6 bases remained unmatched. The CDR3 nucleotides read TGTGCCAGCAGCCGTGGGACAGGGAAGACTAATGAAAAACTGTTTTTT. Residues: CASSRGTGKTNEKLFF.

This clone was observed a single time. The chain employs TRBV29-1 and TRBJ2-3, with TRBD2 as a possible D gene (5 bases). With 5 bases removed from V and 0 bases from J, the gap between germline ends came to 18 bases. Germline-derived CDR1 and CDR2 are SQVTM and ANQGSEA. The CDR3 loop spans 16 amino acids. DNA for the CDR3: TGCAGCGTTCCGTCCCCCCCCTGGGAGAGCACAGATACGCAGTATTTT. It yields the protein CSVPSPPWESTDTQYF.